This T cell receptor (beta chain) stems from a study of graft-versus-host responses after intestinal transplantation. Turning to the study itself: Each of the recipients got a multivisceral, liver-intestinal, or isolated intestinal transplant. The whole recipient group had anti-thymocyte globulin induction followed by tacrolimus and steroids for three to four years. Study outcomes and limitations: Circulating GvH clone levels at their peak were associated with HvG declines (early post-transplant). Recipient marrow held GvH clones, some first seen in ileum or blood.

Note on this clone: Its antigen remains unknown.

Produced via immunoSEQ multiplex PCR; TCRdb's table is partial and in-frame only. The sample gives approximately 82,000 clones, 91% of which show up once; 0.1% is in the top ten. This CDR3 contains 17 residues. The trim removed 4 bases at V and 4 bases at J, leaving 10 bases unmatched. Germline assignment: CDR1 SGHRS and CDR2 YFSETQ. The sample was unstimulated CD4+ T cells sorted from spleen or lymph node cells, taken before intestinal transplant. The receptor was isolated from a human donor who received an intestinal transplant. The chain uses TRBV5-1 and TRBJ2-3; 12 positions agree with TRBD2. DNA for the CDR3: TGCGCCAGCAGCCTCGGACTAGCGGGGCAGATATCAGATACGCAGTATTTT. Translated, it gives CASSLGLAGQISDTQYF.